This T cell receptor (beta chain) was observed in a study of T cell responses to AZD1222 COVID-19 vaccine. Overall study results and limits: Following two doses of AZD1222, Spike-specific TCR breadth and depth rose. Distributed over spike, vaccine-associated CD4 TCRs predominated at 160-218 and 743-854. The sample set comprised mostly white British donors with more females, and clonal diversity was possibly underestimated.

Measured with immunoSEQ multiplex PCR; TCRdb has only the in-frame clones, and not every one. The data hold around 100,000 clones, with 88% observed a single time. V lost 5 bases to trimming and J lost 1 base, with 14 bases between them. The CDR3 contains 15 residues. Looked up from germline, CDR1 is KGHSH and CDR2 is LQKENI. In regard to this clone: Antigen unknown.

The input for sequencing was peripheral blood, taken on day 0 of AZD1222 vaccination. The chain is built from TRBV18 and TRBJ1-1; a possible D gene is TRBD1 (5 bases). The sequence was collected from an adult in good health. The CDR3: CASSAATVANTEAFF. As DNA, the CDR3 is TGTGCCAGCTCAGCGGCGACAGTAGCGAACACTGAAGCTTTCTTT.